Shown below are 25 T cell receptor beta chains from a single sample sequenced in a study of graft-versus-host responses after intestinal transplantation. The repertoire was sequenced with immunoSEQ multiplex PCR; TCRdb's copy has only in-frame clones and lacks some. The repertoire holds about 3,000 clones, with roughly a third as singletons. This specimen consisted of alloreactive CD4+ T cells from a mixed lymphocyte reaction culture, obtained before transplantation. The sample's subset: CFSE-low proliferating T cells sorted from approximately 6-day pre-transplant mixed lymphocyte reaction (GvH or HvG direction). The receptor source for this set is a human patient who was an organ donor for intestinal transplantation.

About this clone itself: It is likely a read error: a sequence one base away is far more abundant. The CDR3 carries no conserved terminal phenylalanine or tryptophan, so it likely arises from a read error. The CDR3 loop reads CASSFFPRGGYTL. For the CDR3, the DNA is TGTGCCAGCAGCTTTTTTCCCCGGGGTGGCTACACCCTC. The rearrangement links TRBV5-6 to TRBJ1-2; D call uncertain. The germline V gene encodes CDR1 SGHDT and CDR2 YYEEEE. This CDR3 spans 13 amino acids. Trimming pared 2 bases from V and 7 bases from J, leaving 12 bases between.

The V and J genes are TRBV27 and TRBJ1-5; the D is unclear. This CDR3 comprises 13 residues. Germline V CDR1 and CDR2: MNHEY, SMNVEV (reference sequence). Trimming took 4 bases from V and 7 from J, leaving 11 bases between them. The CDR3 nucleotides are TGTGCCAGCAGTTCGTTAGGGATCCAGCCCCAGCATTTT. Residues: CASSSLGIQPQHF.

The chain combines TRBV7-4 with TRBJ1-6; a possible D gene is TRBD1 (5 bases). Trimming took 2 bases from V and 7 from J, leaving 6 bases between them. Germline V gives CDR1 SGHVT, CDR2 SQSDAQ. The CDR3 spans 13 residues. The CDR3 loop reads CASSLQGNSPLHF. The CDR3 DNA is TGTGCCAGCAGCTTACAGGGCAATTCACCCCTCCACTTT.

This chain joins TRBV15 and TRBJ1-2, with 8 bases matching TRBD1. Looked up from germline, CDR1 is LNHNV and CDR2 is YYDKDF (reference sequence). There are 16 residues in the CDR3. Germline trimming cut 2 bases from V and 3 bases from J; bases unmatched to any gene: 8. In DNA form, the CDR3 reads TGTGCCACCAGCAGATGGGCAGGGGGCGTCGACTATGGCTACACCTTC. Amino acids: CATSRWAGGVDYGYTF. The full variable domain, with the rest looked up from reference TRBV15 and TRBJ1-2, is DAMVIQNPRYQVTQFGKPVTLSCSQTLNHNVMYWYQQKSSQAPKLLFHYYDKDFNNEADTPDNFQSRRPNTSFCFLDIRSPGLGDTAMYLCATSRWAGGVDYGYTFGSGTRLTVV.

The gene calls are TRBV28 and TRBJ2-7; D unclear. Trimming shortened V by 5 bases and J by 4 bases, and 6 bases separated the two germline ends. The germline V gene encodes CDR1 MDHEN and CDR2 SYDVKM. This CDR3 contains 11 residues. CDR3 in amino acids: CASSTKYEQYF. As DNA, the CDR3 is TGTGCCAGCAGTACTAAATACGAGCAGTACTTC. The entire variable domain, with the rest obtained from reference TRBV28 and TRBJ2-7, is as follows: DVKVTQSSRYLVKRTGEKVFLECVQDMDHENMFWYRQDPGLGLRLIYFSYDVKMKEKGDIPEGYSVSREKKERFSLILESASTNQTSMYLCASSTKYEQYFGPGTRLTVT.

This chain uses TRBV7-2 with TRBJ1-6, with 9 bases aligning to TRBD1. Germline V gene sequence: CDR1 SGHTA, CDR2 FQGNSA. After removal of 5 bases from V and 9 bases from J, the junction contained 5 bases not matched to a gene. The CDR3 is 14 residues long. In DNA, the CDR3 is TGTGCCAGCAGCGCAACAGGGGGCAGTTCACCCCTCCACTTT. The encoded protein is CASSATGGSSPLHF.

This clone is judged large. The V gene is TRBV5-1, the J gene TRBJ1-6, with D unresolved. The CDR3 extends over 16 amino acids. V lost 0 bases and J lost 10, with 17 bases in between. Germline-derived CDR1 and CDR2 are SGHRS and YFSETQ. This CDR3 is CASSLAQDLRVSPLHF. CDR3 in DNA: TGCGCCAGCAGCTTGGCCCAGGACTTAAGAGTCTCACCCCTCCACTTT.

This chain connects TRBV2 to TRBJ2-7; the match to TRBD1 covers 11 bases. This CDR3 region has 16 residues. The ends lost 1 base at V and 4 bases at J; junction bases unmatched: 6. Germline CDR1 is SNHLY and CDR2 is FYNNEI. The CDR3 DNA is TGTGCCAGCAGTGAAGGGGGGACAGGGGGGCTTTACGAGCAGTACTTC. Its translation: CASSEGGTGGLYEQYF. Complete variable domain (other parts from reference TRBV2 and TRBJ2-7): EPEVTQTPSHQVTQMGQEVILRCVPISNHLYFYWYRQILGQKVEFLVSFYNNEISEKSEIFDDQFSVERPDGSNFTLKIRSTKLEDSAMYFCASSEGGTGGLYEQYFGPGTRLTVT.

The chain has TRBV5-8 and TRBJ2-1; D might be TRBD1 (6 bases). Trimming took 1 base from V and 0 from J, leaving 8 bases between them. Germline assignment: CDR1 SGHTS and CDR2 YDEGEE. CDR3 length equals 15 residues. The CDR3 is CASSLSQGSYNEQFF. The CDR3, as DNA: TGTGCCAGCAGCTTGTCACAGGGCTCCTACAATGAGCAGTTCTTC.

By share, this clone counts as large (0.1 to 1%). The chain has TRBV6-6 and TRBJ1-1, with 11 positions matching TRBD1. The germline V gene encodes CDR1 MNHNY and CDR2 SVGAGI (reference sequence). Unmatched junction bases numbered 2, after V lost 4 bases and J lost 1 base. CDR3 length: 15 amino acids. The CDR3 protein is CASSWTGGGNTEAFF. DNA of the CDR3: TGTGCCAGCAGTTGGACAGGGGGCGGGAACACTGAAGCTTTCTTT.

Relative to its sample, this clone is large (0.1 to 1%). The chain has TRBV7-6 and TRBJ2-2; D tentatively fits TRBD1 or TRBD2 (5 bases each). Germline V gives CDR1 SGHVS, CDR2 FNYEAQ. CDR3 length: 14 residues. V lost 5 bases and J lost 4, with 11 bases in between. CDR3 nucleotides: TGTGCCAGCAGCCCCTGGGGGTTCACCGGGGAGCTGTTTTTT. It codes for CASSPWGFTGELFF.

With respect to this clone: Germline is not matched at one junction end, which may reflect a read error. V and J are TRBV5-3 and TRBJ2-5; no clear D. TRBV5-3 is an ORF, with its function uncertain. This CDR3 contains 15 residues. The DNA for the CDR3 is TGTGCCAGCAGCTTGTTTACGCTAGAACAAGAGACCCAGTACTTC. Protein sequence: CASSLFTLEQETQYF.

This clone ranks as large. DNA of the CDR3: TGTGCCAGCAGCTTAGGGGGGCCCGCCGGGGAGCTGTTTTTT. It encodes CASSLGGPAGELFF. This rearrangement joins TRBV7-2 to TRBJ2-2, with D possibly TRBD1 on 6 matching bases. The V gene lost 1 base and the J gene lost 6 bases, with 9 bases spanning the gap. The CDR3 loop spans 14 amino acids. The germline V gene encodes CDR1 SGHTA and CDR2 FQGNSA.

This clone is classed as large. This chain connects TRBV7-2 to TRBJ2-7; 8 positions agree with TRBD1. The CDR3 is made up of 16 amino acids. The V and J ends lost 1 base and 3 bases, in that order; junction bases with no gene match: 8. The V gene's germline CDR1 is SGHTA and CDR2 FQGNSA. The CDR3 is CASSLDRDRGFYEQYF. The CDR3 DNA is TGTGCCAGCAGCTTAGATCGTGACAGGGGTTTCTACGAGCAGTACTTC. The entire variable domain, with the rest obtained from reference TRBV7-2 and TRBJ2-7, is as follows: GAGVSQSPSNKVTEKGKDVELRCDPISGHTALYWYRQSLGQGLEFLIYFQGNSAPDKSGLPSDRFSAERTGGSVSTLTIQRTQQEDSAVYLCASSLDRDRGFYEQYFGPGTRLTVT.

The rearrangement links TRBV7-3 to TRBJ2-1, with 9 bases fitting TRBD1. The CDR3 loop spans 17 amino acids. CDR1 and CDR2 from the germline V gene are SGHTA and FQGTGA. The J segment lost 3 bases and the V segment lost 3 bases, leaving 9 bases of the junction unmatched. CDR3 region: CASSFGPGQGVYNEQFF. CDR3 nucleotides: TGTGCCAGCAGCTTTGGGCCGGGACAGGGTGTCTACAATGAGCAGTTCTTC.

V gene TRBV28 combines with J gene TRBJ1-1; 9 bases map to TRBD1. This CDR3 is 16 amino acids long. Germline-derived CDR1 and CDR2 are MDHEN and SYDVKM. Trimming removed 6 bases from V and 0 bases from J; junction bases left unmatched: 8. This CDR3 reads CASRLDRGHMNTEAFF. Here the CDR3 DNA reads TGTGCCAGCAGGCTGGACAGGGGCCACATGAACACTGAAGCTTTCTTT. The variable domain in full, with the rest retrieved from reference TRBV28 and TRBJ1-1, is DVKVTQSSRYLVKRTGEKVFLECVQDMDHENMFWYRQDPGLGLRLIYFSYDVKMKEKGDIPEGYSVSREKKERFSLILESASTNQTSMYLCASRLDRGHMNTEAFFGQGTRLTVV.

The V call is TRBV2, the J call TRBJ2-7; 7 bases line up with TRBD1. There are 14 residues in the CDR3. The ends lost 3 bases at V and 2 bases at J; junction bases unmatched: 4. Looked up from germline, CDR1 is SNHLY and CDR2 is FYNNEI. The CDR3 is CASSDPGGPYEQYF. The CDR3 nucleotides are TGTGCCAGCAGTGACCCAGGGGGACCCTACGAGCAGTACTTC.

The gene calls are TRBV15 and TRBJ1-3; D is undetermined. CDR1 and CDR2 from the germline V gene are LNHNV and YYDKDF (reference sequence). CDR3 size: 17 residues. V was trimmed by 0 bases and J by 0 bases, leaving 12 bases between them. CDR3 nucleotide sequence: TGTGCCACCAGCAGAGATCCCCAGGACTACTCTGGAAACACCATATATTTT. Encoded protein: CATSRDPQDYSGNTIYF.

This chain joins TRBV5-3 and TRBJ2-5; perhaps TRBD2 as D (5 bases). TRBV5-3 is known as an ORF, though its function is uncertain. This CDR3 is built from 14 residues. V was cut by 8 bases and J by 2 bases, with 16 bases left in between. CDR3 coding DNA: TGTGCCAGCGGTACACTGAGGGTTCAAGAGACCCAGTACTTC. This sequence encodes CASGTLRVQETQYF.

V usage is TRBV4-2 and J usage is TRBJ2-3; D gene ambiguous. The CDR3 spans 14 residues. V shed 0 bases and J shed 3 bases, with 7 bases lying between them. Per the germline V gene, CDR1 is LGHNA and CDR2 is YNFKEQ. The CDR3 sequence: CASSQDLLTDTQYF. CDR3 bases: TGTGCCAGCAGCCAAGACCTCTTGACAGATACGCAGTATTTT.

J is TRBJ2-1 and V is TRBV5-1, with a possible D match to TRBD1 (7 bases). V was cut by 5 bases and J by 4 bases, with 16 bases left in between. This CDR3 comprises 15 residues. Germline lookup yields CDR1 SGHRS and CDR2 YFSETQ. The chain's CDR3 is CASRGSAGQYNEQFF. CDR3 sequence (DNA): TGCGCCAGCAGGGGTTCGGCGGGACAGTACAATGAGCAGTTCTTC. The variable domain in full, completed from reference TRBV5-1 and TRBJ2-1, reads KAGVTQTPRYLIKTRGQQVTLSCSPISGHRSVSWYQQTPGQGLQFLFEYFSETQRNKGNFPGRFSGRQFSNSRSEMNVSTLELGDSALYLCASRGSAGQYNEQFFGPGTRLTVL.

This clone was seen a few times. The J gene is TRBJ2-7, the V gene TRBV6-5; tentatively, D is TRBD1 (5 bases). The V end was cut by 6 bases, the J end by 1 base, with 13 bases between. Germline CDR1 reads MNHEY; CDR2 reads SVGAGI. The CDR3 spans 14 residues. The CDR3 protein is CASRTLQVSYEQYF. The CDR3 DNA is TGTGCCAGCAGAACCCTACAGGTGTCCTACGAGCAGTACTTC.

This clone has more than one count but fewer than ten. The J gene is TRBJ2-1, the V gene TRBV11-1; D is uncertain. Deletions cut 6 bases from V and 0 bases from J, with 12 bases between. The CDR3 is 15 amino acids. CDR1 is SGHAT and CDR2 is FQDESV in the germline V gene (reference sequence). CDR3: CASSSRLSSYNEQFF. DNA for the CDR3: TGTGCCAGCAGTTCTCGGCTCAGCTCCTACAATGAGCAGTTCTTC.

This clone was observed a handful of times. The chain links TRBV4-2 to TRBJ2-2; 10 bases are shared with TRBD2. V shed 3 bases, J shed 6 bases, and the junction held 4 bases outside the gene matches. The length of the CDR3 is 15 residues. Per the germline V gene, CDR1 is LGHNA and CDR2 is YNFKEQ. The CDR3 sequence is CASSQNLAGAGELFF. DNA of the CDR3: TGTGCCAGCAGCCAGAACCTAGCGGGGGCCGGGGAGCTGTTTTTT.

This clone was counted only a few times. This chain joins TRBV5-4 and TRBJ1-3; the D gene is possibly TRBD1 (5 bases). The CDR3 sequence is 14 residues long. Germline CDR1 SGHNT, CDR2 YYREEE (reference sequence). Between the trimmed V and J ends, which lost 4 bases and 2 bases, there was a span of 10 bases. In DNA, the CDR3 is TGTGCCAGCAGCCCCCTGGGACCTGGAAACACCATATATTTT. It specifies CASSPLGPGNTIYF.